These T cell receptor beta chains were read from a single sample in a study of blood T cells in healthy people across ages. TCRdb re-analysed the 5' RACE reads in MiXCR, keeping a single row per CDR3 protein. The sample has 380,000 or so distinct CDR3 sequences; over 45% are singletons. The specimen was blood. These receptors all stem from a man in his fifties or sixties in good health. CDR3s include the opening cysteine and the closing phenylalanine or tryptophan. Each record gives: clone size, J gene, D gene, V gene, CDR3 protein, CDR3 DNA. D genes are given only for firm matches. Only part of the rows carry a size: once, few, many, or a class if the clone is expanded.

>few|TRBJ2-5|TRBD1|TRBV6-5
CASSLDRAKTQYF
TGTGCCAGCAGTTTGGACAGGGCTAAGACCCAGTACTTC
>-|TRBJ1-6|-|TRBV18
CASSPTSVENSPLHF
TGTGCCAGCTCACCAACGAGTGTAGAGAATTCACCCCTCCACTTT
>-|TRBJ2-3|-|TRBV30
CAWTRSTDTQYF
TGTGCCTGGACACGAAGCACAGATACGCAGTATTTT
>-|TRBJ2-1|-|TRBV7-9
CASSLWLLSGNEQFF
TGTGCCAGCAGCTTATGGCTTTTAAGCGGCAATGAGCAGTTCTTC
>-|TRBJ1-5|-|TRBV6-2/TRBV6-3
CASSHSAQPQHF
TGTGCCAGCAGTCACAGCGCCCAGCCCCAGCATTTT
>-|TRBJ2-3|-|TRBV4-2
CPSSPLSRGGSTDTQYF
TGTCCCAGCAGCCCACTCAGTAGGGGGGGTAGCACAGATACGCAGTATTTT
>-|TRBJ2-5|-|TRBV28
CASTPGVSETQYF
TGTGCCAGTACTCCCGGAGTATCAGAGACCCAGTACTTC
>once|TRBJ2-7|TRBD2|TRBV20-1
CSARGTSGDSYEQYF
TGCAGTGCTAGGGGGACTAGCGGGGACTCCTACGAGCAGTACTTC
>-|TRBJ1-2|TRBD1|TRBV20-1
CSAFTGAGGYTF
TGCAGTGCTTTTACAGGGGCCGGCGGCTACACCTTC
>-|TRBJ2-2|TRBD2|TRBV24-1
CATSEGGAGVVELFF
TGTGCCACCAGTGAGGGAGGAGCGGGAGTGGTGGAGCTGTTTTTT
>-|TRBJ2-1|-|TRBV11-3
CASSAGGRREQFF
TGTGCCAGCAGCGCCGGGGGGCGGCGAGAGCAGTTCTTC
>-|TRBJ2-7|TRBD1|TRBV6-2/TRBV6-3
CASLRGQGFYEQYF
TGTGCCAGTTTAAGGGGACAGGGTTTCTACGAGCAGTACTTC
>-|TRBJ2-1|-|TRBV2
CASSADYPSHNEQFF
TGTGCCAGCAGTGCCGACTACCCCTCTCACAATGAGCAGTTCTTC
>-|TRBJ2-3|-|TRBV20-1
CSARGGSEIATTDTQYF
TGCAGTGCTAGGGGCGGGTCAGAAATTGCCACCACAGATACGCAGTATTTT
>-|TRBJ2-5|-|TRBV11-2
CASRPTQGGRLETQYF
TGTGCCAGCAGACCCACCCAGGGGGGCCGGTTGGAGACCCAGTACTTC
>-|TRBJ1-5|-|TRBV12-5
CASGPTLTARDQPQHF
TGTGCTAGTGGTCCGACCTTGACAGCTCGCGATCAGCCCCAGCATTTT
>-|TRBJ2-3|TRBD2|TRBV7-9
CASSSSGGATDTQYF
TGTGCCAGCAGCTCTAGCGGGGGGGCGACAGATACGCAGTATTTT
>-|TRBJ2-1|TRBD2|TRBV5-1
CASSAGEGRGSSYNEQFF
TGCGCCAGCAGCGCCGGGGAGGGGCGGGGGAGCTCCTACAATGAGCAGTTCTTC
>-|TRBJ2-3|-|TRBV5-1
CASSLDGHVGDTQYF
TGCGCCAGCAGCTTGGATGGCCATGTAGGAGATACGCAGTATTTT
>few|TRBJ1-2|-|TRBV20-1
CSARDIHSYGYTF
TGCAGTGCTAGAGATATTCACAGCTATGGCTACACCTTC
>few|TRBJ1-2|TRBD1|TRBV5-1
CASSLGGRQGARGYTF
TGCGCCAGCAGCTTGGGGGGCCGACAGGGGGCAAGGGGCTACACCTTC
>-|TRBJ2-7|TRBD2|TRBV10-3
CAISEAGLAGVYEQYF
TGTGCCATCAGTGAGGCGGGACTAGCGGGAGTCTACGAGCAGTACTTC
>-|TRBJ2-3|-|TRBV30
CAWGRGTDTQYF
TGTGCCTGGGGTAGGGGAACAGATACGCAGTATTTT
>few|TRBJ1-2|-|TRBV4-2
CASSQEVSQLYGYTF
TGTGCCAGCAGCCAAGAGGTGTCACAGCTCTATGGCTACACCTTC
>few|TRBJ2-7|TRBD1|TRBV6-5
CASSGTGSGEQYF
TGTGCCAGCAGCGGGACAGGGTCTGGAGAGCAGTACTTC
>-|TRBJ2-3|TRBD1|TRBV6-9
CASSYGDRDYLTDTQYF
TGTGCCAGCAGTTATGGGGACAGGGACTACCTCACAGATACGCAGTATTTT
>few|TRBJ1-6|-|TRBV5-1
CASSLAGGALSPNSPLHF
TGCGCCAGCAGCTTGGCCGGAGGGGCATTGAGTCCTAATTCACCCCTCCACTTT
>few|TRBJ2-7|TRBD1|TRBV3-1
CASSRRQGNSYEQYF
TGTGCCAGCAGCCGCCGACAGGGAAACTCCTACGAGCAGTACTTC
>-|TRBJ2-5|-|TRBV7-2
CGSSLEGGSETQYF
TGTGGCAGCAGCCTGGAGGGGGGATCAGAGACCCAGTACTTC
>many|TRBJ2-7|-|TRBV27
CASGNRGVPYEQYF
TGTGCCAGCGGAAACCGCGGGGTTCCCTACGAGCAGTACTTC
>-|TRBJ2-3|TRBD2|TRBV7-6
CASSMTSGGAFRTDTQYF
TGTGCCAGCAGCATGACTAGCGGGGGGGCCTTTCGCACAGATACGCAGTATTTT
>-|TRBJ2-1|TRBD2|TRBV5-1
CASSPLAGGPSYNEQFF
TGCGCCAGCAGCCCCCTCGCGGGAGGTCCCTCGTACAATGAGCAGTTCTTC
>-|TRBJ2-3|TRBD2|TRBV9
CASSVDGAGVGTQYF
TGTGCCAGCAGCGTAGATGGGGCGGGAGTTGGTACGCAGTATTTT
>few|TRBJ2-1|-|TRBV11-2
CASSLVRAAGRGEQFF
TGTGCCAGCAGCTTAGTCCGGGCAGCGGGTAGGGGTGAGCAGTTCTTC
>few|TRBJ2-7|-|TRBV28
CASSLSALGTEQYF
TGTGCCAGCAGTTTATCGGCCCTGGGGACCGAGCAGTACTTC
>once|TRBJ1-5|TRBD1|TRBV3-1
CASSQAGTGDLGNQPQHF
TGTGCCAGCAGCCAGGCCGGGACAGGGGATTTAGGCAATCAGCCCCAGCATTTT
>-|TRBJ2-3|TRBD2|TRBV29-1
CSVESLAGSEDTQYF
TGCAGCGTCGAGTCCCTAGCGGGGTCCGAAGATACGCAGTATTTT
>-|TRBJ2-6|-|TRBV20-1
CSARGQGQPGANVLTF
TGCAGTGCTAGGGGGCAGGGGCAACCTGGGGCCAACGTCCTGACTTTC
>few|TRBJ2-3|-|TRBV27
CASSFLGGTDTQYF
TGTGCCAGCAGTTTTTTGGGTGGCACAGATACGCAGTATTTT
>few|TRBJ1-2|-|TRBV6-1
CASSEPGAGYGYTF
TGTGCCAGCAGTGAACCAGGGGCGGGGTATGGCTACACCTTC